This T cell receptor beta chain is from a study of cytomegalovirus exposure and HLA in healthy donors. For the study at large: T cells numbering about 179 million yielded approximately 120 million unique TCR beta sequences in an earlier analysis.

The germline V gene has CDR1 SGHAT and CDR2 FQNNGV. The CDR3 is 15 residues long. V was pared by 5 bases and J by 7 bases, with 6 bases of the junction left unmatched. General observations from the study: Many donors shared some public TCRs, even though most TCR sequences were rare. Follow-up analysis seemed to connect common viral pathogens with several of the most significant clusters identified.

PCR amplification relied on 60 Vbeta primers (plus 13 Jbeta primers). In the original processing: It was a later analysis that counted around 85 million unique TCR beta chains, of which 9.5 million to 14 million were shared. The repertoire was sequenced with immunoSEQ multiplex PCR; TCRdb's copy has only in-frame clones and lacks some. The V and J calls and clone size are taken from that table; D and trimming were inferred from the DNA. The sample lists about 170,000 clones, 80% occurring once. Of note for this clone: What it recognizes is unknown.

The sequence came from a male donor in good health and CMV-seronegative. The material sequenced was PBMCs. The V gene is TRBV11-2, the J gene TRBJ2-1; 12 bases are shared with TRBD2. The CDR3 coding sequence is TGTGCCAGCAGCCCCCTAGCGGGGGGGGGAAATGAGCAGTTCTTC. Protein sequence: CASSPLAGGGNEQFF.